This T cell receptor (beta chain) was captured by sequencing in a study of follicular helper T cells after annual influenza vaccination. Study information: Sampling occurred days 0, 7 and 28 after each influenza vaccination. For some subjects, blood spans the 2013-2014, 2014-2015 and 2015-2016 annual vaccinations. Whole-study results and caveats: For non-cTfh compartments, undersampling could not be ruled out.

Each time point used 40 to 100 mL of blood. The assay was immunoSEQ multiplex PCR, and TCRdb's table has in-frame clones only and misses some. The sample includes under 12,000 clones, about 82% of them seen just once. A word on this clone: The target antigen is unknown.

The V and J ends lost 5 bases and 3 bases respectively, with 6 bases between them. Germline V lookup: CDR1 SGHRS, CDR2 YFSETQ. The CDR3 extends over 12 amino acids. The starting material was CXCR5- memory CD4+ T cells sorted from blood, obtained 6 weeks after influenza vaccination. The origin of this receptor is an adult who received the influenza vaccine. This chain links TRBV5-1 with TRBJ2-1; D unresolved. DNA for the CDR3: TGCGCCAGCAGTTATGACTACAATGAGCAGTTCTTC. This gives the protein CASSYDYNEQFF.